The TCR beta chain under discussion was sequenced for a study of blood T cells in healthy people across ages. General study points: Diversity estimated from one million T cells was considered an underestimate.

A minimum of 5.5 micrograms of total RNA was extracted per sample. The table lists this clonotype with a few counts. The antigen is undetermined. A sample-barcoded 5' primer and a J-beta primer mix were used in a second PCR of roughly 6 to 11 cycles. Each sample yielded at least 2.5 million CDR3-containing paired-end reads. In TCRdb, the 5' RACE reads were re-called with MiXCR into one record per CDR3 protein. In the table there are fewer than 2,000,000 distinct CDR3 sequences, about 39% of which are singletons. CDR3 size: 12 residues. The V end was cut by 5 bases, the J end by 11 bases, with 10 bases between. CDR1 and CDR2 (germline): PRHDT, FYEKMQ (reference sequence).

The chain is built from TRBV13 and TRBJ1-6, with no clear D. The TCR originated in a human donor in good health. Sequenced material: blood. CDR3 in DNA: TGTGCCAGCAGCCAGCTTAGGGCACCCCTCCACTTT. Encoded protein: CASSQLRAPLHF.